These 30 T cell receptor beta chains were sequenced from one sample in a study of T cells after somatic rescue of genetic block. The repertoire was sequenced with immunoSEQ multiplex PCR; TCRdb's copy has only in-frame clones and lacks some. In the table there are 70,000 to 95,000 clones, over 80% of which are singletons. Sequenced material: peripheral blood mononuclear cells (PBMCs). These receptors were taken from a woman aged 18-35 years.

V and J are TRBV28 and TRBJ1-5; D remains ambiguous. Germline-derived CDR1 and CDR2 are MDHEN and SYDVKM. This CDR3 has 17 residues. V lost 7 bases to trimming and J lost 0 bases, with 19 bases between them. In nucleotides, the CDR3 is TGTGCCAGCATTAGGTCTCCGGGTATATCTAGCAATCAGCCCCAGCATTTT. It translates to CASIRSPGISSNQPQHF.

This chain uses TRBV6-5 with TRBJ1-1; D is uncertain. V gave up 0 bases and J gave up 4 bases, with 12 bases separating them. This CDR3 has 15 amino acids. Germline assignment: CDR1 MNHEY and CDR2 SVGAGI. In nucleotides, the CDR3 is TGTGCCAGCAGTTACTCATCGGAGGTGGGCACTGAAGCTTTCTTT. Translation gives CASSYSSEVGTEAFF.

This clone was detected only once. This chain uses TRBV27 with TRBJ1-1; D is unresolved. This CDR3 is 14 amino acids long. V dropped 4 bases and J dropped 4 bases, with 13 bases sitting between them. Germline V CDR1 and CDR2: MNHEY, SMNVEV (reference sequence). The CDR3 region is CASSWTAAVTEAFF. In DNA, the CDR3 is TGTGCCAGCAGTTGGACCGCCGCTGTCACTGAAGCTTTCTTT.

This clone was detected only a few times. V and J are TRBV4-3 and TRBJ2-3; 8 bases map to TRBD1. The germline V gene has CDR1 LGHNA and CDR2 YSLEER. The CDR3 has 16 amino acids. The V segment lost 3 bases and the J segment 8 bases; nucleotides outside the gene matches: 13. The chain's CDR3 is CASSQEMGQGASTQYF. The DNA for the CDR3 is TGCGCCAGCAGCCAGGAGATGGGCCAGGGGGCAAGTACGCAGTATTTT.

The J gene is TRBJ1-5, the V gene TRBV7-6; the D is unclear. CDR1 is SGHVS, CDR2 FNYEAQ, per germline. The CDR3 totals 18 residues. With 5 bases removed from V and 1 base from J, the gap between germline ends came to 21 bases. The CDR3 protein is CASSPPGVPQGSNQPQHF. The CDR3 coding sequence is TGTGCCAGCAGCCCCCCGGGAGTACCTCAAGGAAGCAATCAGCCCCAGCATTTT.

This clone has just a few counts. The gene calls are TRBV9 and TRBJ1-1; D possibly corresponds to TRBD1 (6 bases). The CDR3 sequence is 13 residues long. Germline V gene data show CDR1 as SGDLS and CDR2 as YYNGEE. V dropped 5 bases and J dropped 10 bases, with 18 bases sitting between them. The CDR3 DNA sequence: TGTGCCAGCAGTTTCACCCCGGGACAAGGAGCTTTCTTT. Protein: CASSFTPGQGAFF.

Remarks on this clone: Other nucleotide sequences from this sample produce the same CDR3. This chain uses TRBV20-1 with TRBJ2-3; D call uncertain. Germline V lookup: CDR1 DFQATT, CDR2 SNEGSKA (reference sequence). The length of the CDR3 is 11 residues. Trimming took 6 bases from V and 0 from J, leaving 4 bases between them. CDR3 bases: TGCAGTGCCCCTAGCACAGATACGCAGTATTTT. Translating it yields CSAPSTDTQYF.

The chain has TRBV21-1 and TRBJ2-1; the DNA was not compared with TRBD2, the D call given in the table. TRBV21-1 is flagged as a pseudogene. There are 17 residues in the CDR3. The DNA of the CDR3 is TGTGCCAGCAGCCGCCCCATTCGAGCGGGAGGGAAAAATGAGCAGTTCTTC. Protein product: CASSRPIRAGGKNEQFF.

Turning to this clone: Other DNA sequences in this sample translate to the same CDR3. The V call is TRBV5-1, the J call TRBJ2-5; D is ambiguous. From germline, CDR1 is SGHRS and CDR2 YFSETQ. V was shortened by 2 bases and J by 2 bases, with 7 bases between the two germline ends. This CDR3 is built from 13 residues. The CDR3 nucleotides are TGCGCCAGCAGCTTAGGAGTACAAGAGACCCAGTACTTC. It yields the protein CASSLGVQETQYF.

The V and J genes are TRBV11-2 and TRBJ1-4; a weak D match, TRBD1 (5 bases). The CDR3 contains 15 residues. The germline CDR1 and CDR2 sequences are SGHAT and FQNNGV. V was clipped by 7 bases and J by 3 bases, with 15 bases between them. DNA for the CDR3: TGTGCCAGCAACCTAATCGGGGCGGCTAATGAAAAACTGTTTTTT. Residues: CASNLIGAANEKLFF.

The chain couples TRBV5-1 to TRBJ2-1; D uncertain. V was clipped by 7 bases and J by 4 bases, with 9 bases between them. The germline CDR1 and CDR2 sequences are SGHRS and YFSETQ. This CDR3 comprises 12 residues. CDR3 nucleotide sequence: TGCGCCAGCGGTCAGACTTACAATGAGCAGTTCTTC. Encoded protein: CASGQTYNEQFF.

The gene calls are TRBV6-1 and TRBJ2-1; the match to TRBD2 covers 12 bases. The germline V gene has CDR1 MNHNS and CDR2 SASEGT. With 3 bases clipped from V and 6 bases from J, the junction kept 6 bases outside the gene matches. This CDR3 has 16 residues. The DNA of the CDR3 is TGTGCCAGCAGTGACCGACTAGCGGGAGAGGGCAATGAGCAGTTCTTC. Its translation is CASSDRLAGEGNEQFF.

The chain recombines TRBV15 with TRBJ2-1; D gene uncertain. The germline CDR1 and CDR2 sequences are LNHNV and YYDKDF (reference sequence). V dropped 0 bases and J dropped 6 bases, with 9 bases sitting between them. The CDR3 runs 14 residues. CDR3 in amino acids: CATSRDADVNEQFF. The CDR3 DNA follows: TGTGCCACCAGCAGAGATGCTGACGTCAATGAGCAGTTCTTC.

The CDR3: CASSLSYYTYNEQFF. CDR3 sequence (DNA): TGTGCCAGCAGTTTATCTTACTACACCTACAATGAGCAGTTCTTC. This chain links TRBV28 with TRBJ2-1, with unresolved D. The CDR3 is made up of 15 amino acids. The ends were cut back, 1 base at V and 2 bases at J, with 9 bases in the middle. Germline CDR1 and CDR2: MDHEN and SYDVKM.

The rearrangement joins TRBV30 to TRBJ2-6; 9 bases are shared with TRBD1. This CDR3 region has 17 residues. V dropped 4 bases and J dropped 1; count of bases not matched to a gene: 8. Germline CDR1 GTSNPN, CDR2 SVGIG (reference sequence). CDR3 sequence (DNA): TGTGCCTGGACCCGGGACAGGGTTAGGTCTGGGGCCAACGTCCTGACTTTC. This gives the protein CAWTRDRVRSGANVLTF.

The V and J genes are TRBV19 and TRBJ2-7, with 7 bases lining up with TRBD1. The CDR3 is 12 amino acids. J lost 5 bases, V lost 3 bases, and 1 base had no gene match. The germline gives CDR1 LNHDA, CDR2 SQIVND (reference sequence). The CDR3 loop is CASSIGQDEQYF. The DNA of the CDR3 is TGTGCCAGTAGTATTGGACAGGACGAGCAGTACTTC. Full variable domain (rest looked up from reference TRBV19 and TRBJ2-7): DGGITQSPKYLFRKEGQNVTLSCEQNLNHDAMYWYRQDPGQGLRLIYYSQIVNDFQKGDIAEGYSVSREKKESFPLTVTSAQKNPTAFYLCASSIGQDEQYFGPGTRLTVT.

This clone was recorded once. The CDR3 reads CASSLNRYGYTF. CDR3 sequence (DNA): TGTGCCAGCAGTTTAAATCGGTATGGCTACACCTTC. The chain combines TRBV28 with TRBJ1-2; D is undetermined. Germline loops: CDR1 MDHEN, CDR2 SYDVKM. The CDR3 has 12 residues. Trimming shortened V by 2 bases and J by 5 bases, and 6 bases separated the two germline ends.

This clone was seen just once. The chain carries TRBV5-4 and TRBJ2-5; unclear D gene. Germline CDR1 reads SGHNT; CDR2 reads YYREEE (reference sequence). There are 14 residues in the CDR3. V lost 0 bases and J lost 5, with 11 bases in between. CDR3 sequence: CASSLELGWETQYF. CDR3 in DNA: TGTGCCAGCAGCTTGGAGTTAGGGTGGGAGACCCAGTACTTC.

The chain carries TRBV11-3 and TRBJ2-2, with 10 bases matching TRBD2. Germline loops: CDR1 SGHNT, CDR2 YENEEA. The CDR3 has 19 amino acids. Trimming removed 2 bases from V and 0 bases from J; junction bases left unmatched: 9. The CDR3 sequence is CASSLRLAGDYANTGELFF. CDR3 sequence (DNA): TGTGCCAGCAGCTTACGGCTAGCGGGAGATTACGCGAACACCGGGGAGCTGTTTTTT.

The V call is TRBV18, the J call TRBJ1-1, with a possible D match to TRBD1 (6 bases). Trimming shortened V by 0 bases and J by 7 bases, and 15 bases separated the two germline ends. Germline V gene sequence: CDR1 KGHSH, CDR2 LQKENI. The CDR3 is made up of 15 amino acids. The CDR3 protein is CASSPPRGSQGEAFF. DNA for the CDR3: TGTGCCAGCTCACCACCAAGGGGGTCTCAGGGTGAAGCTTTCTTT.

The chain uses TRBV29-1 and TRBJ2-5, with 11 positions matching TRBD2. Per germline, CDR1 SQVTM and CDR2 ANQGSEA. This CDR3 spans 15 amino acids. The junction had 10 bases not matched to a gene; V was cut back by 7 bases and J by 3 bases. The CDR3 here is CSGTPGLADKETQYF. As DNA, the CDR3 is TGCAGCGGTACCCCGGGACTAGCGGACAAAGAGACCCAGTACTTC.

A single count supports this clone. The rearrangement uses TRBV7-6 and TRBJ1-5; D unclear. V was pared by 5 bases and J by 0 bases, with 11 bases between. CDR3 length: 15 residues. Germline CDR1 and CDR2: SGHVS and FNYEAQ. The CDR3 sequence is CASSLDGYSNQPQHF. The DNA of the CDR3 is TGTGCCAGCAGCCTGGACGGTTATAGCAATCAGCCCCAGCATTTT. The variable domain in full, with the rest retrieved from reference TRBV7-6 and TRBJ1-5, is GAGVSQSPRYKVTKRGQDVALRCDPISGHVSLYWYRQALGQGPEFLTYFNYEAQQDKSGLPNDRFSAERPEGSISTLTIQRTEQRDSAMYRCASSLDGYSNQPQHFGDGTRLSIL.

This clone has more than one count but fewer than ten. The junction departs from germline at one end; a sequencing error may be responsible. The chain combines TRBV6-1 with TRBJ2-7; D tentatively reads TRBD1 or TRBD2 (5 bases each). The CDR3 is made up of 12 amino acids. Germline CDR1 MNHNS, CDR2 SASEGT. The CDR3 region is CASSEVRGVAIF. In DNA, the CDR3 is TGTGCCAGCAGTGAAGTACGGGGCGTAGCAATTTTC.

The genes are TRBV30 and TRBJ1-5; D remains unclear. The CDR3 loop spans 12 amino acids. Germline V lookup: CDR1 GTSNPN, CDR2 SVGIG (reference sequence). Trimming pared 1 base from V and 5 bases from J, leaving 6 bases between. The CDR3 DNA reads TGTGCCTGGAGTGGGGAGGATCAGCCCCAGCATTTT. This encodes CAWSGEDQPQHF.

The chain's CDR3 is CASSATTGNTEAFF. CDR3 DNA: TGTGCCAGCAGCGCCACGACAGGAAACACTGAAGCTTTCTTT. The chain links TRBV9 to TRBJ1-1; D is perhaps TRBD1 (6 bases). Trimming pared 3 bases from V and 2 bases from J, leaving 11 bases between. CDR3 length equals 14 residues. The germline V gene has CDR1 SGDLS and CDR2 YYNGEE.

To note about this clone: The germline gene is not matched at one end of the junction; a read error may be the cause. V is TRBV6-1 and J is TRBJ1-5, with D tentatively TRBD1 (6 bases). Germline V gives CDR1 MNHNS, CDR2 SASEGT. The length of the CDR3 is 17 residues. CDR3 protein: CASREGGELKRNQPQHF. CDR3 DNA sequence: TGTGCCAGCAGGGAAGGGGGAGAGCTTAAACGCAATCAGCCCCAGCATTTT.

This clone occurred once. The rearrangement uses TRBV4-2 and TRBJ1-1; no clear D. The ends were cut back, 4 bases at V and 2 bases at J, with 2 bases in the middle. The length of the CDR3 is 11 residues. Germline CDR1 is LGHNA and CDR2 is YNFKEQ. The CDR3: CASSRNTEAFF. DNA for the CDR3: TGTGCCAGCAGCCGCAACACTGAAGCTTTCTTT.

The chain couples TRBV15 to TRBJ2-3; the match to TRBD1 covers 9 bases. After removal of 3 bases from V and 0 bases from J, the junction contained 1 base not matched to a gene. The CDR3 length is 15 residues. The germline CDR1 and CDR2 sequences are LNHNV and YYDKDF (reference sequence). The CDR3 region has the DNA TGTGCCACCAGCAGTGACAGGGGGAGCACAGATACGCAGTATTTT. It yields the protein CATSSDRGSTDTQYF.

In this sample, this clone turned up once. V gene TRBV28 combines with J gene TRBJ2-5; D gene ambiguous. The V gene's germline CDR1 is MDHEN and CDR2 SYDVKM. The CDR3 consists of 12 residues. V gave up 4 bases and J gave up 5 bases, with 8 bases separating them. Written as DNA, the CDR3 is TGTGCCAGCAGTTCGTCAACGGAGACCCAGTACTTC. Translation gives CASSSSTETQYF.

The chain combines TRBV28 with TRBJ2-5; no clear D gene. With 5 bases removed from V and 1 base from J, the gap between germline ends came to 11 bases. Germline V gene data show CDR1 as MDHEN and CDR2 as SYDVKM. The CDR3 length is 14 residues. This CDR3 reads CASSPQWGQETQYF. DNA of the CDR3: TGTGCCAGCAGTCCCCAGTGGGGCCAAGAGACCCAGTACTTC.